A single sample gave rise to the 5 T cell receptor beta chains below, sequenced in a study of blood T cells in healthy people across ages. The authors ran a second PCR of about 6 to 11 cycles using a sample-barcoded 5' primer and a J-beta primer mix. TCRdb called the 5' RACE reads again in MiXCR, with one record for every CDR3 protein. The sample consists of roughly 2 million distinct CDR3 sequences, approximately 50% of them appearing once. Input material: blood. These receptors all stem from a woman aged 40 to 49 in good health.

The chain couples TRBV4-2 to TRBJ1-5; no definite D call. CDR1 and CDR2 (germline): LGHNA, YNFKEQ. The ends were cut back, 2 bases at V and 0 bases at J, with 8 bases in the middle. This CDR3 comprises 15 residues. Here the CDR3 reads CASSQHSYSNQPQHF. DNA of the CDR3: TGTGCCAGCAGCCAACACAGCTATAGCAATCAGCCCCAGCATTTT.

The chain recombines TRBV13 with TRBJ2-6; D call uncertain. V was shortened by 4 bases and J by 0 bases, with 10 bases between the two germline ends. The CDR3 runs 16 residues. Germline-derived CDR1 and CDR2 are PRHDT and FYEKMQ (reference sequence). The CDR3 nucleotides read TGTGCCAGCAGCTCACCAGGATCCTCTGGGGCCAACGTCCTGACTTTC. Protein: CASSSPGSSGANVLTF.

This clonotype was observed a handful of times. V usage is TRBV20-1 and J usage is TRBJ2-1, with 8 positions matching TRBD2. The germline V gene encodes CDR1 DFQATT and CDR2 SNEGSKA (reference sequence). This CDR3 has 12 amino acids. Trimming at V came to 3 bases and at J to 7 bases, leaving 2 bases not matched to a gene. The CDR3 DNA reads as TGCAGTGCTAGGGGGACTAGTAATGAGCAGTTCTTC. Translated, it gives CSARGTSNEQFF.

This chain uses TRBV6-5 with TRBJ2-1; D gene unclear. Trimming took off 7 bases at V and 13 bases at J, with 20 bases between the two ends. From germline, CDR1 is MNHEY and CDR2 SVGAGI. This CDR3 comprises 13 residues. CDR3 in DNA: TGTGCCAGCAAAGGTTCGGTAGTTGGAACTCAGTTCTTC. Its translation: CASKGSVVGTQFF.

The table lists this clonotype with a few counts. V and J are TRBV12-3 or TRBV12-4 and TRBJ1-2; D possibly corresponds to TRBD1 (5 bases). V was trimmed by 7 bases and J by 2 bases, leaving 5 bases between them. The CDR3 is made up of 11 amino acids. The CDR3 protein is CASKGNYGYTF. The CDR3 coding sequence is TGTGCCAGCAAGGGGAACTATGGCTACACCTTC.